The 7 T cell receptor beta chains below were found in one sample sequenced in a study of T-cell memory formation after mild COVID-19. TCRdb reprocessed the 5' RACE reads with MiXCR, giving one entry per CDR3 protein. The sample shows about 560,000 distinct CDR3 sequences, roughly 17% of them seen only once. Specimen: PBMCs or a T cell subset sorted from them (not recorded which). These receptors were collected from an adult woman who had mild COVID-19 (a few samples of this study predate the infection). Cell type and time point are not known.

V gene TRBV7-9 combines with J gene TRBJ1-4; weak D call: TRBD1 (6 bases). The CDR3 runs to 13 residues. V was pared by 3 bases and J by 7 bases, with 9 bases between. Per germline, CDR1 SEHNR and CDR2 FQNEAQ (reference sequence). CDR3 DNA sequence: TGTGCCAGCAGCTTTGGGGGGCGTGAAAAACTGTTTTTT. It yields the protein CASSFGGREKLFF.

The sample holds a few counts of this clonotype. Here the CDR3 DNA reads TGTGCCAGCAGCCTGGACAGCTCTCCTTCCTACGAGCAGTACTTC. Amino acid sequence: CASSLDSSPSYEQYF. The V call is TRBV7-3, the J call TRBJ2-7; D is possibly TRBD1 (6 bases). Germline-derived CDR1 and CDR2 are SGHTA and FQGTGA. The V and J ends lost 5 bases and 1 base respectively, with 15 bases between them. CDR3 length equals 15 residues.

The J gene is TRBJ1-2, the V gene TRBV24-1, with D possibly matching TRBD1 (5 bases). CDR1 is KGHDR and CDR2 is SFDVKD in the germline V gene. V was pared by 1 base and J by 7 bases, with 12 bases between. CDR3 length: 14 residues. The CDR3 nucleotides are TGTGCCACCAGTGATTTAGGCCAGGGAGTTGGCTACACCTTC. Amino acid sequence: CATSDLGQGVGYTF.

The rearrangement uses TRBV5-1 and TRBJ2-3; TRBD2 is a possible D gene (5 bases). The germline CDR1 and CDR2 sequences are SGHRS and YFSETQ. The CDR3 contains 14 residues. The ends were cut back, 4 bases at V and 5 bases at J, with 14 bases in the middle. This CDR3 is CASSTATEVDTQYF. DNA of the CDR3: TGCGCCAGCAGCACAGCCACGGAGGTAGATACGCAGTATTTT.

The CDR3 nucleotides read TGTGCCAGCAGTATGGACAGGGGCTCCACTGAAGCTTTCTTT. It codes for CASSMDRGSTEAFF. The chain carries TRBV12-3 or TRBV12-4 and TRBJ1-1, with 9 positions matching TRBD1. V was clipped by 5 bases and J by 4 bases; unmatched bases: 5. The CDR3 contains 14 residues.

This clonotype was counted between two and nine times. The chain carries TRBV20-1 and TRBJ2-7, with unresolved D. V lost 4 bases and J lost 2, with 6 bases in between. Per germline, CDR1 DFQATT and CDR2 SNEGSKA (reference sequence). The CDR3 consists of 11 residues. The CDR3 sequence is CSAIVTYEQYF. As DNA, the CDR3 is TGCAGTGCTATAGTCACCTACGAGCAGTACTTC.

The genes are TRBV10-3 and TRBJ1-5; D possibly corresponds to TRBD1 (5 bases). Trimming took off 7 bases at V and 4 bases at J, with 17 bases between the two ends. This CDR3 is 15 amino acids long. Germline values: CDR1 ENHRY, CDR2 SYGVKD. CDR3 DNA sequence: TGTGCCATCAAAAAGGACGGACAACATAATCAGCCCCAGCATTTT. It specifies CAIKKDGQHNQPQHF.